This record looks at one T cell receptor (beta chain) sequence and its context. This sample was included in a study of blood T cell repertoires in COVID-19. Assay used: immunoSEQ multiplex PCR; TCRdb lists only in-frame clones, some missing. The repertoire holds 60,000 or so clones, with around 90% as singletons. Trimming shortened V by 5 bases and J by 0 bases, and 17 bases separated the two germline ends. This CDR3 is built from 17 residues. CDR1 and CDR2 (germline): MNHEY, SVGEGT. Material for sequencing was peripheral blood. This TCR was sampled from a man between 60 and 70 years old with active COVID-19. The chain employs TRBV6-2 or TRBV6-3 and TRBJ2-1; D may be TRBD2 (6 bases). The CDR3 DNA follows: TGTGCCAGCAGTACCCGTGGAGGGCCTACCTCCTACAATGAGCAGTTCTTC. It yields the protein CASSTRGGPTSYNEQFF.